The rows below give T cell receptor beta chains drawn from one sample of a study of CXCR3-negative and CXCR3-positive naive CD8 T cells. TCRdb reprocessed the 5' RACE reads, with one entry per CDR3 protein and no DNA. The sample table sets out 100,000 or so distinct CDR3 sequences. The material sequenced was naive CXCR3+ CD8+ T cells from blood. These receptors all stem from a human donor in good health. Some clones in this sample may be carry-over from other donors' samples. The CDR3 runs from the conserved cysteine through the conserved F or W.

J | V | CDR3
TRBJ1-1 | TRBV19 | CASSTWTGAEAFF
TRBJ2-4 | TRBV4-1 | CASSQGPLGNIQYF
TRBJ2-2 | TRBV7-7 | CASSPPGATNTGELFF
TRBJ2-7 | TRBV15 | CATGAGPYEQYF
TRBJ1-1 | TRBV6-5 | CASSSGSEAFF
TRBJ2-7 | TRBV4-2 | CASSILDEGIYEQYF
TRBJ1-1 | TRBV4-3 | CASSQDKAGDTEAFF
TRBJ2-1 | TRBV7-9 | CASSLWREGTEQFF
TRBJ2-7 | TRBV29-1 | CSGSGGDEQYF
TRBJ2-2 | TRBV29-1 | CSVAGLANTGELFF
TRBJ2-1 | TRBV5-5 | CASSLVEGSYNEQFF
TRBJ2-1 | TRBV4-1 | CASSQEPSGVGYNEQFF
TRBJ1-1 | TRBV11-2 | CASSLSGTGVTEAFF
TRBJ2-7 | TRBV28 | CASTATGWTSSYEQYF